The rows below give T cell receptor beta chains drawn from one sample of a study of blood T cell repertoires in COVID-19. Profiled with immunoSEQ multiplex PCR; TCRdb holds only in-frame clones, not every one. Of roughly 250,000 clones in the sample, around four fifths are singletons; the top ten hold roughly 4.2%. Sequencing was carried out using peripheral blood. The receptor source for this set is a woman in her thirties or forties with active or convalescent COVID-19. Both conserved end residues are part of each CDR3. D genes are given only for firm matches. For some rows the clone size is stated as once, few or many, or as a class when expanded; others skip it.

>TRBV6-5|-|14|-|TRBJ1-1
TGTGCCAGCATATTGGCGGTCCTGAACACTGAAGCTTTCTTT
CASILAVLNTEAFF
>TRBV30|-|11|-|TRBJ1-2
TGTGCCGCGCGGGGCCCTAGGGGCTACACCTTC
CAARGPRGYTF
>TRBV29-1|-|14|-|TRBJ2-1
TGCAGCGTTGAGGGCAGGGGAATCGGCAATGAGCAGTTCTTC
CSVEGRGIGNEQFF
>TRBV4-1|TRBD1|19|-|TRBJ2-4
TGCGCCAGCAGCCAAGGAGGGGGCCGCTCAACCTTAGCCAAAAACATTCAGTACTTC
CASSQGGGRSTLAKNIQYF
>TRBV2|-|14|-|TRBJ1-1
TGTGCCAGCATGTATACAGGGATGAACACTGAAGCTTTCTTT
CASMYTGMNTEAFF
>TRBV7-9|TRBD1|14|-|TRBJ2-1
TGTGCCAGCAGCCCGGGACAGAACCTCAATGAGCAGTTCTTC
CASSPGQNLNEQFF
>TRBV19|-|15|-|TRBJ1-1
TGTGCCAGTAGATCTCACTCTGACAGGAGTATAGACGCTTTCTTT
CASRSHSDRSIDAFF
>TRBV5-1|-|15|-|TRBJ1-2
TGCGCCAGCAGCTTGGTTCCGGACAGTAACTATGGCTACACCTTC
CASSLVPDSNYGYTF
>TRBV9|-|14|-|TRBJ2-1
TGTGCCAGCAGCGTACAGGGAAGGTTAAATGAGCAGTTCTTC
CASSVQGRLNEQFF
>TRBV7-3|-|13|-|TRBJ2-3
TGTGCCAGCAGTTTAGGGGCCACAGATACGCAGTATTTT
CASSLGATDTQYF
>TRBV6-5|TRBD1|14|-|TRBJ1-3
TGTGCCAGTTCAAACAGGGGAGGCGGAAACACCATATATTTT
CASSNRGGGNTIYF
>TRBV7-9|-|17|-|TRBJ1-3
TGTGCCAGCAGCCCAAAAAGAGCGGCCAGCTCTGGAAACACCATATATTTT
CASSPKRAASSGNTIYF
>TRBV24-1|-|16|-|TRBJ2-3
TGTGCCACCAGTGGGTCCAGGGCACGAAACACAGATACGCAGTATTTT
CATSGSRARNTDTQYF
>TRBV7-3|-|15|-|TRBJ2-2
TGTGCCAGCAGCTTAGCGGGACAGACGGCCGGGGAGCTGTTTTTT
CASSLAGQTAGELFF
>TRBV3-1/TRBV3-2|-|15|-|TRBJ1-3
TGTGCCAGCAGCCAAGGGCAGAACTCTGGAAACACCATATATTTT
CASSQGQNSGNTIYF
>TRBV19|-|16|-|TRBJ1-5
TGTGCCAGTAGTACCAGCGAGTGGGGGGAACGGCAGCCCCAGCATTTT
CASSTSEWGERQPQHF
>TRBV5-1|TRBD1|16|few|TRBJ2-1
TGCGCCAGCAGGCCGGACACGGGACAGGGGAACAATGAGCAGTTCTTC
CASRPDTGQGNNEQFF
>TRBV2|TRBD1|17|once|TRBJ1-6
TGTGCCAGCAGTGAACGGCGAGCAGGGGGCAATAATTCACCCCTCCACTTT
CASSERRAGGNNSPLHF
>TRBV27|-|15|-|TRBJ1-3
TGTGCCAGCAGTCGGACGGGGAGCTCTGGAAACACCATATATTTT
CASSRTGSSGNTIYF
>TRBV15|TRBD1|13|-|TRBJ1-5
TGTGCCACCAGCAGAGCGGGGACAGGGCCCCAGCATTTT
CATSRAGTGPQHF
>TRBV18|-|15|few|TRBJ1-2
TGTGCCAGCTCACCCGGGTCCGAAGCTGGCTATGGCTACACCTTC
CASSPGSEAGYGYTF
>TRBV12-3/TRBV12-4|TRBD1|12|-|TRBJ1-1
TGTGCCAGCAGCTGGACAGGGACCGAAGCTTTCTTT
CASSWTGTEAFF
>TRBV2|-|12|once|TRBJ1-2
TGTGCCAGCAGTGACGAGGGCTATGGCTACACCTTC
CASSDEGYGYTF
>TRBV4-2|TRBD1|17|-|TRBJ1-2
TGTGCCAGCAGCCATATGGGGGCAGGGGGCACGGACTATGGCTACACCTTC
CASSHMGAGGTDYGYTF
>TRBV27|TRBD1|13|-|TRBJ1-6
TGTGCCAGCAGGGACAGGATTAATTCACCCCTCCACTTT
CASRDRINSPLHF
>TRBV9|-|12|few|TRBJ1-2
TGTGCCAGCAGCGGAGGAATCTATGGCTACACCTTC
CASSGGIYGYTF
>TRBV6-4|TRBD2|15|few|TRBJ2-3
TGTGCCAGCAGTCCCGGGACTAGCGGGGCAGATACGCAGTATTTT
CASSPGTSGADTQYF
>TRBV11-2|TRBD2|16|-|TRBJ2-1
TGTGCCAGCAGCTTAGGTAGCGGGGGGCTGTACAATGAGCAGTTCTTC
CASSLGSGGLYNEQFF
>TRBV12-5|TRBD2|15|-|TRBJ2-7
TGTGCTAGTGGTTTGGATCCGACTAGCATGGTGAGGTTGTACTTC
CASGLDPTSMVRLYF
>TRBV28|TRBD2|12|-|TRBJ2-3
TGTGCCAGCGAGCGGGGGACAGATACGCAGTATTTT
CASERGTDTQYF
>TRBV30|-|14|-|TRBJ1-5
TGTGCCTGGAGCTTGCCAGTTAGCAATCAGCCCCAGCATTTT
CAWSLPVSNQPQHF
>TRBV9|-|15|-|TRBJ2-3
TGTGCCAGCAGCGTAGAAGTTGGTCGCGTCGATACGCAGTATTTT
CASSVEVGRVDTQYF
>TRBV12-3/TRBV12-4|-|13|-|TRBJ1-1
TGTGCCAGCAGTTTGTTTAAGGGGGCTGAAGCTTTCTTT
CASSLFKGAEAFF